This TCR beta chain was recorded in a study of cytomegalovirus exposure and HLA in healthy donors. Germline V CDR1 and CDR2: KGHSH, LQKENI. This CDR3 is 18 amino acids long. V dropped 1 base and J dropped 4; count of bases not matched to a gene: 10. 60 Vbeta and 13 Jbeta primers were used in PCR. Generated by immunoSEQ multiplex PCR, the TCRdb table keeps only in-frame clones and is missing some. The table shows roughly 150,000 clones, with roughly 80% occurring only once. Sequencing was done on a sample of PBMCs. The receptor was isolated from a female donor in good health and CMV-seronegative. The chain couples TRBV18 to TRBJ2-5; TRBD2 matches 12 bases. The DNA of the CDR3 is TGTGCCAGCTCACCACGCAGGATCCTAGCGGGAGGGGGAGAGACCCAGTACTTC. This gives the protein CASSPRRILAGGGETQYF.